A single sample is the source of the 22 T cell receptor beta chains below, sequenced in a study of T cell clonotyping in hematopoietic cell transplantation. The table came from immunoSEQ multiplex PCR; TCRdb's copy has only in-frame clones and leaves some out. The sample shows about 29,000 clones, roughly 92% of them seen only once. The input for sequencing was PBMCs, taken 100 days after allogeneic stem cell transplant. The origin of the receptors is a female patient between 50 and 60 years old who had an allogeneic stem cell transplant from a related donor, so the T cells may come from the graft donor. Some clones in this sample may be carry-over from other donors' samples.

This sequence joins TRBV11-2 and TRBJ2-7; 9 bases line up with TRBD2. Germline lookup yields CDR1 SGHAT and CDR2 FQNNGV. This CDR3 has 15 residues. With V trimmed by 0 bases and J by 6 bases, 6 bases remained unmatched. The CDR3 DNA is TGTGCCAGCAGCTTAGACGGGACTAGCTCTTCCGAGCAGTACTTC. It codes for CASSLDGTSSSEQYF.

The chain is built from TRBV12-5 and TRBJ1-5; D is possibly TRBD1 (5 bases). Germline V gene lookup returns CDR1 LGHNT and CDR2 FRNRAP. The CDR3 sequence is 16 residues long. Deletions cut 6 bases from V and 4 bases from J, with 19 bases between. This CDR3 reads CASGLMSGGPNQPQHF. DNA for the CDR3: TGTGCTAGTGGCTTGATGTCCGGGGGACCGAATCAGCCCCAGCATTTT.

The gene calls are TRBV19 and TRBJ1-2; 8 bases agree with TRBD1. CDR1 is LNHDA, CDR2 SQIVND, per germline (reference sequence). The length of the CDR3 is 17 residues. V lost 1 base and J lost 7; bases outside the gene matches: 14. Written as DNA, the CDR3 is TGTGCCAGTAGTATAGGAGCTCCTGGCAGGGGGCGTTTTGGCTACACCTTC. As protein: CASSIGAPGRGRFGYTF.

This clone was seen once. The V gene is TRBV5-8, the J gene TRBJ2-2; D is perhaps TRBD1 or TRBD2 (5 bases each). CDR3 size: 16 residues. CDR1 and CDR2 from the germline V gene are SGHTS and YDEGEE. Trimming took off 4 bases at V and 2 bases at J, with 15 bases between the two ends. The CDR3, as DNA: TGTGCCAGCAGCCCCATCCGAAGGGACAACACCGGGGAGCTGTTTTTT. This codes for CASSPIRRDNTGELFF.

The chain links TRBV7-2 to TRBJ1-4, with 7 bases fitting TRBD1. Per germline, CDR1 SGHTA and CDR2 FQGNSA. Trimming at V came to 5 bases and at J to 8 bases, leaving 8 bases not matched to a gene. The CDR3 sequence is 14 residues long. The CDR3 reads CASSTRQGEEKLFF. In nucleotides, the CDR3 is TGTGCCAGCAGCACCCGACAGGGCGAAGAAAAACTGTTTTTT.

The rearrangement links TRBV2 to TRBJ2-4; no clear D gene. Between the trimmed V and J ends, which lost 2 bases and 13 bases, there was a span of 9 bases. This CDR3 has 11 amino acids. The germline V gene has CDR1 SNHLY and CDR2 FYNNEI. The CDR3 DNA sequence: TGTGCCAGCAGTGAACGCGTCGGGCAGTACTTC. Protein product: CASSERVGQYF. Variable domain in full (rest from reference TRBV2 and TRBJ2-4): EPEVTQTPSHQVTQMGQEVILRCVPISNHLYFYWYRQILGQKVEFLVSFYNNEISEKSEIFDDQFSVERPDGSNFTLKIRSTKLEDSAMYFCASSERVGQYFGAGTRLSVL.

The rearrangement joins TRBV6-5 to TRBJ1-1; 8 nucleotides align to TRBD1. Germline V gene lookup returns CDR1 MNHEY and CDR2 SVGAGI. The junction had 14 bases not matched to a gene; V was cut back by 6 bases and J by 11 bases. This CDR3 has 14 residues. The CDR3 here is CASRPPDGQGSAFF. The CDR3 bases are TGTGCCAGCAGACCCCCTGACGGACAGGGTTCGGCTTTCTTT.

This clone came up once. The V call is TRBV5-5, the J call TRBJ2-3; 8 bases map to TRBD1. Germline values: CDR1 SGHKS, CDR2 YYEKEE (reference sequence). This CDR3 spans 15 amino acids. V trimming: 2 bases; J trimming: 6 bases; junction bases outside the gene matches: 8. The CDR3 here is CASSFRTGRYDTQYF. DNA of the CDR3: TGTGCCAGCAGCTTCCGGACAGGGCGTTACGATACGCAGTATTTT.

The chain has TRBV6-5 and TRBJ1-2; possible D gene TRBD1, 5 bases. The V and J ends lost 0 bases and 4 bases respectively, with 12 bases between them. From germline, CDR1 is MNHEY and CDR2 SVGAGI. This CDR3 spans 15 amino acids. As DNA, the CDR3 is TGTGCCAGCAGTTACTCGGTGACAGTCCGCTATGGCTACACCTTC. Translating gives CASSYSVTVRYGYTF.

J is TRBJ1-4 and V is TRBV7-2; no clear D. Deletions cut 1 base from V and 8 bases from J, with 11 bases between. CDR1 SGHTA and CDR2 FQGNSA come from the germline V gene. The CDR3 spans 14 residues. CDR3 nucleotides: TGTGCCAGCAGCTTAGTCTGGGCTAGGGAAAAACTGTTTTTT. It codes for CASSLVWAREKLFF.

The rearrangement joins TRBV28 to TRBJ1-5; D gene ambiguous. This CDR3 is 14 amino acids long. The ends were cut back, 6 bases at V and 7 bases at J, with 16 bases in the middle. Germline V gene data show CDR1 as MDHEN and CDR2 as SYDVKM. CDR3 DNA sequence: TGTGCCAGCAGCGCGGGGTTTGCAGGACAGCCCCAGCATTTT. Amino acids: CASSAGFAGQPQHF.

The CDR3 coding sequence is TGTGCCAGCAGCAGCCAGACAGGGTCCGGCGAGCAGTACTTC. This gives the protein CASSSQTGSGEQYF. The gene calls are TRBV5-6 and TRBJ2-7; 7 bases fit TRBD1. The V and J ends lost 4 bases and 6 bases, in that order; junction bases with no gene match: 10. Per the germline V gene, CDR1 is SGHDT and CDR2 is YYEEEE. The CDR3 sequence is 14 residues long.

The V gene is TRBV6-6, the J gene TRBJ2-3, with D hard to call. Germline loops: CDR1 MNHNY, CDR2 SVGAGI (reference sequence). Trimming pared 8 bases from V and 1 base from J, leaving 7 bases between. The CDR3 is made up of 12 amino acids. The CDR3 reads CASLVGTDTQYF. In DNA form, the CDR3 reads TGTGCCAGCCTAGTCGGCACAGATACGCAGTATTTT.

The rearrangement joins TRBV19 to TRBJ1-2; no definite D call. With 3 bases removed from V and 8 bases from J, the gap between germline ends came to 16 bases. The CDR3 extends over 14 amino acids. The germline V gene has CDR1 LNHDA and CDR2 SQIVND (reference sequence). CDR3 nucleotides: TGTGCCAGTAGTATGAAACAACTTCTCGTGGGCTACACCTTC. It specifies CASSMKQLLVGYTF.

This clone was detected once. The rearrangement links TRBV7-9 to TRBJ1-1; D not resolved. V was cut by 2 bases and J by 8 bases, with 6 bases left in between. The CDR3 is 11 amino acids. CDR1 is SEHNR, CDR2 FQNEAQ, per germline (reference sequence). CDR3 bases: TGTGCCAGCAGCTTATCCGGGGAAGCTTTCTTT. Its protein product is CASSLSGEAFF.

The count of this clone is one. Here the CDR3 DNA reads TGTGCCAGCAGCCAAGTTGGGCTCAGCCCTTCCGGCTACACCTTC. Translation: CASSQVGLSPSGYTF. V gene TRBV14 combines with J gene TRBJ1-2; D is uncertain. Germline CDR1 and CDR2: SGHDN and FVKESK. The V end was cut by 1 base, the J end by 8 bases, with 17 bases between. The CDR3 runs 15 residues.

The chain has TRBV6-1 and TRBJ1-2; TRBD1 aligns across 8 bases. Germline values: CDR1 MNHNS, CDR2 SASEGT. V was pared by 3 bases and J by 12 bases, with 12 bases of the junction left unmatched. This CDR3 is 14 amino acids long. The CDR3 DNA reads as TGTGCCAGCAGTGATGTTATCAGGGGGCGCCGCGACACCTTC. Protein sequence: CASSDVIRGRRDTF.

The gene calls are TRBV6-5 and TRBJ2-1; 9 nucleotides line up with TRBD1. V gave up 0 bases and J gave up 3 bases; unmatched junction bases: 0. Looked up from germline, CDR1 is MNHEY and CDR2 is SVGAGI. This CDR3 has 15 amino acids. The DNA for the CDR3 is TGTGCCAGCAGTTACTCGACAGGGGGCTACAATGAGCAGTTCTTC. It specifies CASSYSTGGYNEQFF.

The chain joins TRBV20-1 to TRBJ1-2; D call uncertain. The CDR3 has 11 amino acids. From germline, CDR1 is DFQATT and CDR2 SNEGSKA (reference sequence). The V gene lost 0 bases and the J gene lost 8 bases, with 7 bases spanning the gap. CDR3 in DNA: TGCAGTGCTAGAGAGGTTTGGGGCTACACCTTC. Translation gives CSAREVWGYTF.

The chain recombines TRBV10-3 with TRBJ1-1; D unclear. V lost 0 bases and J 1 base, leaving 3 bases between the germline ends. This CDR3 is built from 13 residues. Germline V gene lookup returns CDR1 ENHRY and CDR2 SYGVKD. The CDR3 DNA is TGTGCCATCAGTGAGTCCGGGAACACTGAAGCTTTCTTT. This translates into CAISESGNTEAFF.

The chain links TRBV7-8 to TRBJ1-5, with a weak D call TRBD1 (5 bases). V was pared by 1 base and J by 0 bases, with 7 bases between. The germline V gene has CDR1 SGHVS and CDR2 FQNEAQ. This CDR3 region has 15 residues. The DNA of the CDR3 is TGTGCCAGCAGCTTAGAGGGGAATAGCAATCAGCCCCAGCATTTT. Encoded protein: CASSLEGNSNQPQHF.

This chain uses TRBV5-1 with TRBJ2-3; 11 bases are shared with TRBD2. V was clipped by 4 bases and J by 2 bases; unmatched bases: 9. Germline CDR1 and CDR2: SGHRS and YFSETQ. The CDR3 consists of 17 residues. The CDR3 region is CASSQPQTSGNTDTQYF. The CDR3 DNA sequence: TGCGCCAGCAGCCAACCGCAGACTAGCGGGAACACAGATACGCAGTATTTT.